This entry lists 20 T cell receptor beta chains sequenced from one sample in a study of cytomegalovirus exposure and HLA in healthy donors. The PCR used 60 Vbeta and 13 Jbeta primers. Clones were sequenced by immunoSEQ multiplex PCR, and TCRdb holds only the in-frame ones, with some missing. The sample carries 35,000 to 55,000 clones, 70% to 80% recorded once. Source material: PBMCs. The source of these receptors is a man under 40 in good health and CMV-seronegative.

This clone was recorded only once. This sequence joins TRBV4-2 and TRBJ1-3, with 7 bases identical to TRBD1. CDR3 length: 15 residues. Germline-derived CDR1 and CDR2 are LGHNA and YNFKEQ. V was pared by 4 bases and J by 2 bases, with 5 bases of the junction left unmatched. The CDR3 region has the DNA TGTGCCAGCAGCCTACAGGGGAATACTGGAAACACCATATATTTT. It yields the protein CASSLQGNTGNTIYF.

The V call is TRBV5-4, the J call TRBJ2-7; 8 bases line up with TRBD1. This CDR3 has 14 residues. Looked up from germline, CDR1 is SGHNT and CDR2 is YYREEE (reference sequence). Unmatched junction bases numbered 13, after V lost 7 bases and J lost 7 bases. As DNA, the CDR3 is TGTGCCAGCGAAAAAGGACAGGGTTCTAGGGAGCAGTACTTC. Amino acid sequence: CASEKGQGSREQYF.

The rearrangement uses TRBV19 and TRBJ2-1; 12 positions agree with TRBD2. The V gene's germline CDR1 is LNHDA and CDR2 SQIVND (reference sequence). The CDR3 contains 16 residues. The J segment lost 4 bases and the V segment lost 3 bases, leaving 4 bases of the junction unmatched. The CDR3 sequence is CASSILLAGGYNEQFF. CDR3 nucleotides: TGTGCCAGTAGTATTCTCCTAGCGGGAGGGTACAATGAGCAGTTCTTC.

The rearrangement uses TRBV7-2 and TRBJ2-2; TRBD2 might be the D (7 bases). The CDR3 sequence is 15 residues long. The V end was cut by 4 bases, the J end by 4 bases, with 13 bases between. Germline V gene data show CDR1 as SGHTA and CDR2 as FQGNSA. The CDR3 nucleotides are TGTGCCAGCAGCTACATTAGGGGGGGCACCGGGGAGCTGTTTTTT. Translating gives CASSYIRGGTGELFF.

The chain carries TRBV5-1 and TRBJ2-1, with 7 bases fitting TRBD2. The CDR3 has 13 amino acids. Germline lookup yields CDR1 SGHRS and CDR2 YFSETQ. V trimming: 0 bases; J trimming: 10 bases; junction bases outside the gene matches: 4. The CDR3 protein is CASSLGGGREQFF. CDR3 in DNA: TGCGCCAGCAGCTTGGGGGGAGGGCGGGAGCAGTTCTTC.

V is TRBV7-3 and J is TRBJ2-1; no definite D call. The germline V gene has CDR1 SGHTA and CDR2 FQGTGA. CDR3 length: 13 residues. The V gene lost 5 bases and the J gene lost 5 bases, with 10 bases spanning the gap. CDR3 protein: CASSPYLNNEQFF. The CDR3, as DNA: TGTGCCAGCAGCCCCTACCTAAACAATGAGCAGTTCTTC. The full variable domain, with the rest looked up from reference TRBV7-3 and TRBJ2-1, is GAGVSQTPSNKVTEKGKYVELRCDPISGHTALYWYRQSLGQGPEFLIYFQGTGAADDSGLPNDRFFAVRPEGSVSTLKIQRTERGDSAVYLCASSPYLNNEQFFGPGTRLTVL.

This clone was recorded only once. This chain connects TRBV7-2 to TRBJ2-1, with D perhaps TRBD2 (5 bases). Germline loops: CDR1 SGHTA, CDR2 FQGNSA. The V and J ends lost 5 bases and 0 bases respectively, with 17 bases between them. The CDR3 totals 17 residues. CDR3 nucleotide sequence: TGTGCCAGCAGCCCTCGGGGAGCCCTAAGCTCCTACAATGAGCAGTTCTTC. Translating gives CASSPRGALSSYNEQFF.

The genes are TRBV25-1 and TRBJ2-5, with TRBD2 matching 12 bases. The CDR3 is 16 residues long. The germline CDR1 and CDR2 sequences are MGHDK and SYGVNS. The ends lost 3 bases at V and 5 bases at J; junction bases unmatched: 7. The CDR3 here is CASSDPTSGSGETQYF. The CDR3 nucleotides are TGTGCCAGCAGTGATCCGACTAGCGGGAGCGGTGAGACCCAGTACTTC.

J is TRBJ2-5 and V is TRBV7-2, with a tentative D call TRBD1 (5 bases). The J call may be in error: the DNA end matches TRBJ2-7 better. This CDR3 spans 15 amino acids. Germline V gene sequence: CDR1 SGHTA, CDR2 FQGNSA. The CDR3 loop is CASSLDRRLSSEQYF. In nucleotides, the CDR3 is TGTGCCAGCAGCTTAGACAGGCGCCTTTCGTCCGAGCAGTACTTC.

The CDR3 DNA follows: TGTGCCAGCCCCGGAATGAGAGGAAGTTTCTCCTACAATGAGCAGTTCTTC. Encoded protein: CASPGMRGSFSYNEQFF. V gene TRBV7-2 combines with J gene TRBJ2-1; D not resolved. CDR1 is SGHTA, CDR2 FQGNSA, per germline. Trimming stripped 8 bases from V and 0 bases from J, with 20 bases between. This CDR3 comprises 17 residues.

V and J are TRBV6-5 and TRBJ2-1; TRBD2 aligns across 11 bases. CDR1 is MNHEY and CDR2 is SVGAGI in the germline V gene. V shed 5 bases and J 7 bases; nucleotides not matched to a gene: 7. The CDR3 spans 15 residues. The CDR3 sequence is CASSPPGLAANEQFF. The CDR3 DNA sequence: TGTGCCAGCAGTCCACCGGGACTAGCGGCGAATGAGCAGTTCTTC.

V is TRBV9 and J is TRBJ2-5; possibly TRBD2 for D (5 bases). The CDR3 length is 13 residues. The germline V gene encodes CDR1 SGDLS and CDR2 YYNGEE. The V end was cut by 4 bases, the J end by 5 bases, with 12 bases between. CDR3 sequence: CASSMDPGETQYF. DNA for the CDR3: TGTGCCAGCAGCATGGACCCGGGGGAGACCCAGTACTTC.

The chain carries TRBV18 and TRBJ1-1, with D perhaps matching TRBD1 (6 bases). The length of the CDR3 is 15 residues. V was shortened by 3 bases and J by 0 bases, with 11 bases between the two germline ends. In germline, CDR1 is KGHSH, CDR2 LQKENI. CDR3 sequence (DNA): TGTGCCAGCTCACCGGGCGGGGGCCTGAACACTGAAGCTTTCTTT. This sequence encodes CASSPGGGLNTEAFF.

CDR3 sequence (DNA): TGTGCCAGCAGTTACTCGACCCCGGGGAACTATGGCTACACCTTC. Translation gives CASSYSTPGNYGYTF. V gene TRBV6-6 combines with J gene TRBJ1-2, with no clear D. CDR1 and CDR2 (germline): MNHNY, SVGAGI (reference sequence). The CDR3 runs to 15 residues. V lost 0 bases, J lost 2 bases, and 10 bases lay in between.

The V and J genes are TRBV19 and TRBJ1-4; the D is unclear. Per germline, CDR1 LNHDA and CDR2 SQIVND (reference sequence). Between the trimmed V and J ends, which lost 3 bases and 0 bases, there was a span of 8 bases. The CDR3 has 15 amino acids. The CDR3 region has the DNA TGTGCCAGTAGTATTCAGGCCGCAACTAATGAAAAACTGTTTTTT. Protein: CASSIQAATNEKLFF.

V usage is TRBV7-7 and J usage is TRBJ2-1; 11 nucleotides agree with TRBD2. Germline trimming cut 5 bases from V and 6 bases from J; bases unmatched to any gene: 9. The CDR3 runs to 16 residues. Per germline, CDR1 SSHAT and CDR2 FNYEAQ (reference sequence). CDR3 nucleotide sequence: TGTGCCAGCAGCGCTTCCGGGACTAGCGGCTCCAATGAGCAGTTCTTC. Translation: CASSASGTSGSNEQFF.

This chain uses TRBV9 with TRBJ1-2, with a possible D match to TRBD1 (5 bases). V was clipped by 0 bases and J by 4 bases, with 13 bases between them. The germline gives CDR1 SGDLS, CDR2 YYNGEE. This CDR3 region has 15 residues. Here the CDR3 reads CASSVGQGLSYGYTF. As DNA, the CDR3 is TGTGCCAGCAGCGTAGGCCAGGGATTGTCCTATGGCTACACCTTC.

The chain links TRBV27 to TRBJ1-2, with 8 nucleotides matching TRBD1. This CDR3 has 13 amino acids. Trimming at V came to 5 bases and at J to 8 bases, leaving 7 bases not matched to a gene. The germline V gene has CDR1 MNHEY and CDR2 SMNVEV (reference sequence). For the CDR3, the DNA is TGTGCCAGCAGTACAGGACAGGGAGTCGGCTACACCTTC. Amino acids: CASSTGQGVGYTF.

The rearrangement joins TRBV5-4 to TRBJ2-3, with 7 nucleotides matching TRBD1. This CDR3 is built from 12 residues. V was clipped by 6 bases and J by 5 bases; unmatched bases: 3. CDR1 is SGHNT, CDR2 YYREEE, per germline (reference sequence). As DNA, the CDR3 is TGTGCCAGCAACAACAGGGGAGATACGCAGTATTTT. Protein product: CASNNRGDTQYF.

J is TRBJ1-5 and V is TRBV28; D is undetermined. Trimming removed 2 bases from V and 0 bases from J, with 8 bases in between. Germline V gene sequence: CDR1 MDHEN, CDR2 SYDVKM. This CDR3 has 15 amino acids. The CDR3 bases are TGTGCCAGCAGTTTAAGAGGTAATAGCAATCAGCCCCAGCATTTT. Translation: CASSLRGNSNQPQHF. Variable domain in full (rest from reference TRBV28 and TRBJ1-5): DVKVTQSSRYLVKRTGEKVFLECVQDMDHENMFWYRQDPGLGLRLIYFSYDVKMKEKGDIPEGYSVSREKKERFSLILESASTNQTSMYLCASSLRGNSNQPQHFGDGTRLSIL.